The sequence of this TCR beta chain was determined in a study of OX40 agonist ivuxolimab in advanced cancers. The wider study: A partial response was reached by three patients: one with hepatocellular carcinoma and two with cutaneous melanoma.

V was trimmed by 3 bases and J by 2 bases, leaving 8 bases between them. Germline CDR1 is KGHSH and CDR2 is LQKENI. The CDR3 is made up of 13 amino acids. Assay: immunoSEQ multiplex PCR; the TCRdb copy retains only in-frame clones and omits some. This table has around 63,000 clones, 79% appearing once. This chain joins TRBV18 and TRBJ2-7, with no clear D. The starting material was CD4+ or CD8+ T cells sorted from blood, obtained in a trial of the OX40 agonist ivuxolimab. The origin of this receptor is an adult with an advanced solid tumor such as melanoma, head and neck, liver or kidney cancer. The CDR3 region has the DNA TGTGCCAGCTCACCTTATCACCCCTACGAGCAGTACTTC. The encoded protein is CASSPYHPYEQYF.